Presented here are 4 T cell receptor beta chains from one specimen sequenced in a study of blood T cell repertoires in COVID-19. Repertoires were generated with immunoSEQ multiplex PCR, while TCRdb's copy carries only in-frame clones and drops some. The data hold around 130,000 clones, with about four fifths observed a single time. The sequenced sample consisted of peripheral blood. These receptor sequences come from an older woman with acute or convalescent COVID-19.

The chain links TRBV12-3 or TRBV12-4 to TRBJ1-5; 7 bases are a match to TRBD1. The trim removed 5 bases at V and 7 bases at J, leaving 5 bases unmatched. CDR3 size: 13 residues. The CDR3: CASSRTGDQPQHF. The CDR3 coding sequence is TGTGCCAGCAGTAGAACAGGGGACCAGCCCCAGCATTTT.

The CDR3 nucleotides are TGTGCCAGCAGTACTCACGGGGGTGAAGCTTTCTTT. This codes for CASSTHGGEAFF. The chain uses TRBV7-9 and TRBJ1-1; TRBD1 is a possible D gene (5 bases). V shed 6 bases and J shed 7 bases, with 12 bases lying between them. The germline CDR1 and CDR2 sequences are SEHNR and FQNEAQ (reference sequence). The length of the CDR3 is 12 residues. Full variable domain (outside the CDR3, taken from reference TRBV7-9 and TRBJ1-1): DTGVSQNPRHKITKRGQNVTFRCDPISEHNRLYWYRQTLGQGPEFLTYFQNEAQLEKSRLLSDRFSAERPKGSFSTLEIQRTEQGDSAMYLCASSTHGGEAFFGQGTRLTVV.

The CDR3 spells CASSATSGESGELFF. The CDR3 coding sequence is TGTGCCAGCAGCGCGACTAGCGGGGAGTCCGGGGAGCTGTTTTTT. V and J are TRBV6-2 or TRBV6-3 and TRBJ2-2, with TRBD2 matching 11 bases. Germline CDR1 MNHEY, CDR2 SVGEGT. The length of the CDR3 is 15 residues. V shed 6 bases, J shed 6 bases, and the junction held 6 bases outside the gene matches.

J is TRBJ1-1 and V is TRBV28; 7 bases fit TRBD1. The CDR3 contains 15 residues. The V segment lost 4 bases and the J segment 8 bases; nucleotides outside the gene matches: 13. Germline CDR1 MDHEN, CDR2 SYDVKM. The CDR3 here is CASSSSGTASVEAFF. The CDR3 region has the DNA TGTGCCAGCAGTTCCTCTGGGACAGCTAGCGTAGAAGCTTTCTTT.